The 29 T cell receptor beta chains presented below share a single source sample, sequenced in a study of cytomegalovirus exposure and HLA in healthy donors (TCRdb year 2017). Preparation of the library involved the immunoSEQ multiplex PCR assay. For the multiplex PCR, a mixture combining 60 forward primers for TCR Vbeta segments and 13 reverse primers for TCR Jbeta segments was used. Here the immuneACCESS table is served through TCRdb, limited to in-frame sequences with V and J called. Missing clones are a known gap in these copies; in checked studies unresolved V genes cover under half, and the rest lacks a known reason. The table for this sample lists under 200,000 clones; 80% of them were counted only once. The ten top clones hold 6.3% of the sample. The sequenced material came from PBMCs. The receptor set was obtained from a male donor in good health and CMV-seropositive.

The chain uses TRBV18 and TRBJ2-2, with 9 bases that match TRBD1. The V and J ends lost 0 bases and 0 bases, in that order; junction bases with no gene match: 5. The CDR3 sequence is 18 residues long. Germline lookup yields CDR1 KGHSH and CDR2 LQKENI. In DNA, the CDR3 is TGTGCCAGCTCACCACCGCCAGGGACAGGGACGAACACCGGGGAGCTGTTTTTT. It encodes CASSPPPGTGTNTGELFF.

Concerning this clone: This sample includes further DNA sequences coding for the same CDR3. This sequence joins TRBV18 and TRBJ1-5; D perhaps matches TRBD1 (5 bases). The germline gives CDR1 KGHSH, CDR2 LQKENI. V was trimmed by 3 bases and J by 4 bases, leaving 7 bases between them. The CDR3 has 13 residues. The CDR3: CASSPGGNQPQHF. The CDR3 nucleotides are TGTGCCAGCTCACCGGGGGGGAATCAGCCCCAGCATTTT.

This rearrangement joins TRBV7-2 to TRBJ2-5; 7 bases are shared with TRBD1. The assigned J gene may be wrong: the sequence end matches TRBJ2-7 better. CDR1 is SGHTA, CDR2 FQGNSA, per germline. This CDR3 region has 17 residues. CDR3 in DNA: TGTGCCAGCAGCCGACCAGGACAGGCCCTGAGCTCCTACGAGCAGTACTTC. It translates to CASSRPGQALSSYEQYF.

V usage is TRBV7-8 and J usage is TRBJ1-4; D possibly corresponds to TRBD1 (6 bases). CDR1 is SGHVS, CDR2 FQNEAQ, per germline. The CDR3 runs to 18 residues. V was trimmed by 5 bases and J by 0 bases, leaving 19 bases between them. CDR3 nucleotide sequence: TGTGCCAGCAGCGCCCGGGAGGGGGGCCCGACAACTAATGAAAAACTGTTTTTT. This gives the protein CASSAREGGPTTNEKLFF.

This clone was detected once. The chain is built from TRBV21-1 and TRBJ2-7; the table's D call, TRBD2, has no DNA check behind it. TRBV21-1 has pseudogene status. The CDR3 runs to 16 residues. The CDR3 nucleotides read TGTGCCAGCAGCAAAAAAGAAGAGGAGTCGAACTACGAGCAGTACTTC. Residues: CASSKKEEESNYEQYF.

The chain uses TRBV7-2 and TRBJ2-5, with TRBD2 identical over 11 bases. Germline assignment: CDR1 SGHTA and CDR2 FQGNSA. The CDR3 consists of 15 residues. J gave up 7 bases and V 5 bases, and 9 bases lay outside the gene matches. CDR3 in DNA: TGTGCCAGCAGCCCCGAAGCCGGGACTAGCGGGACCCAGTACTTC. Translation: CASSPEAGTSGTQYF.

V and J are TRBV2 and TRBJ2-7; 15 bases line up with TRBD2. CDR1 and CDR2 from the germline V gene are SNHLY and FYNNEI. This CDR3 is 14 amino acids long. The V gene end was trimmed by 5 bases and the J gene end by 5 bases; junction bases not matched to a gene: 1. Written as DNA, the CDR3 is TGTGCCAGCAGTCGGACTAGCGGGAGGGACGAGCAGTACTTC. This codes for CASSRTSGRDEQYF.

The V call is TRBV4-2, the J call TRBJ1-2; D is undetermined. The V end lost 0 bases, the J end lost 0 bases, and 8 bases lay between the germline ends. CDR1 is LGHNA, CDR2 YNFKEQ, per germline. The CDR3 has 15 residues. The CDR3 region has the DNA TGTGCCAGCAGCCAAGAGGGAGCAGCTAACTATGGCTACACCTTC. Its translation is CASSQEGAANYGYTF.

This chain connects TRBV7-6 to TRBJ2-1; 13 positions agree with TRBD2. The J segment lost 6 bases and the V segment lost 5 bases, leaving 7 bases of the junction unmatched. Germline CDR1 SGHVS, CDR2 FNYEAQ. The CDR3 spans 16 residues. CDR3 region: CASSPGGTSGVNEQFF. The CDR3 DNA is TGTGCCAGCAGCCCGGGCGGGACTAGCGGGGTCAATGAGCAGTTCTTC.

The chain is built from TRBV18 and TRBJ2-3; TRBD1 matches 8 bases. The CDR3 is 15 residues long. The germline gives CDR1 KGHSH, CDR2 LQKENI. Germline trimming cut 5 bases from V and 1 base from J; bases unmatched to any gene: 5. DNA of the CDR3: TGTGCCAGCTCATCACAGGGGGACGGCACAGATACGCAGTATTTT. It translates to CASSSQGDGTDTQYF.

The chain recombines TRBV10-3 with TRBJ1-4, with 7 bases that match TRBD1. The CDR3 is made up of 13 amino acids. Germline V gives CDR1 ENHRY, CDR2 SYGVKD. V shed 5 bases, J shed 5 bases, and the junction held 2 bases outside the gene matches. DNA for the CDR3: TGTGCCATCAGTCCGGGACAGAATGAAAAACTGTTTTTT. Translation gives CAISPGQNEKLFF.

In the case of this clone: One base away lies a much larger clone, so this may be a sequencing read error. Other DNA variants within this sample encode the same CDR3. This chain joins TRBV7-2 and TRBJ2-7; D call uncertain. The CDR3 has 11 amino acids. Trimming left V 5 bases short and J 3 bases short, with 5 bases between. Germline-derived CDR1 and CDR2 are SGHTA and FQGNSA. The CDR3 nucleotides read TGTGCCAGCAGCCTTCGCTACGAGCAGTACTTC. Encoded protein: CASSLRYEQYF.

This chain joins TRBV4-1 and TRBJ2-7; tentative D call: TRBD1 (5 bases). Deletions cut 0 bases from V and 5 bases from J, with 8 bases between. Germline CDR1 is MGHRA and CDR2 is YSYEKL. The CDR3 sequence is 13 residues long. DNA for the CDR3: TGCGCCAGCAGCCAAGAAGGGGCAGACGAGCAGTACTTC. It codes for CASSQEGADEQYF.

This clone appeared once. The J gene is TRBJ2-5, the V gene TRBV7-2; a weak D match, TRBD2 (6 bases). The ends were cut back, 1 base at V and 5 bases at J, with 11 bases in the middle. The germline CDR1 and CDR2 sequences are SGHTA and FQGNSA. The CDR3 sequence is 14 residues long. The CDR3 DNA is TGTGCCAGCAGCTTAGGACTAGTAACGGAGACCCAGTACTTC. Translating gives CASSLGLVTETQYF.

The chain's CDR3 is CASSSGQTNGYTF. The CDR3 nucleotides read TGTGCCAGCAGCTCTGGACAGACGAATGGCTACACCTTC. V usage is TRBV5-5 and J usage is TRBJ1-2, with TRBD1 as a possible D gene (6 bases). Per the germline V gene, CDR1 is SGHKS and CDR2 is YYEKEE (reference sequence). Deletions cut 3 bases from V and 6 bases from J, with 12 bases between. The CDR3 is 13 residues long.

The chain links TRBV4-1 to TRBJ2-5, with 7 bases fitting TRBD2. CDR1 is MGHRA and CDR2 is YSYEKL in the germline V gene. The CDR3 runs to 13 residues. The J segment lost 9 bases and the V segment lost 1 base, leaving 5 bases of the junction unmatched. In DNA, the CDR3 is TGCGCCAGCAGCCAAGGGACTAGTTCGGCCCAGTACTTC. This gives the protein CASSQGTSSAQYF.

Details on this clone: Distinct nucleotide sequences in the sample also encode this CDR3. This rearrangement joins TRBV28 to TRBJ1-2; TRBD1 matches 11 bases. Germline CDR1 MDHEN, CDR2 SYDVKM. V was pared by 3 bases and J by 5 bases, with 11 bases of the junction left unmatched. The CDR3 is 17 amino acids. This chain's CDR3 is CASSFRVDRGRRYGYTF. The DNA for the CDR3 is TGTGCCAGCAGTTTTAGGGTGGACAGGGGGCGAAGGTATGGCTACACCTTC.

The chain is built from TRBV7-9 and TRBJ2-3; tentatively, D is TRBD1 (5 bases). The CDR3 contains 13 residues. In germline, CDR1 is SEHNR, CDR2 FQNEAQ (reference sequence). The V and J ends lost 11 bases and 3 bases respectively, with 15 bases between them. The CDR3 sequence is CAGTTDKTDTQYF. The CDR3, as DNA: TGTGCCGGCACGACAGATAAGACAGATACGCAGTATTTT.

The chain couples TRBV18 to TRBJ2-5; D possibly corresponds to TRBD2 (6 bases). Germline V gives CDR1 KGHSH, CDR2 LQKENI. This CDR3 spans 16 amino acids. V dropped 5 bases and J dropped 1 base, with 17 bases sitting between them. The chain's CDR3 is CASSVNSAGSQETQYF. As DNA, the CDR3 is TGTGCCAGCTCAGTCAACAGTGCGGGGTCCCAAGAGACCCAGTACTTC.

The chain combines TRBV7-8 with TRBJ2-1, with 7 positions matching TRBD2. After removal of 5 bases from V and 1 base from J, the junction contained 2 bases not matched to a gene. Germline CDR1 and CDR2: SGHVS and FQNEAQ. The CDR3 is made up of 14 amino acids. The CDR3 is CASSNSGSYNEQFF. DNA for the CDR3: TGTGCCAGCAGCAATAGCGGGTCCTACAATGAGCAGTTCTTC.

V gene TRBV6-5 combines with J gene TRBJ2-1, with TRBD1 matching over 10 bases. Per germline, CDR1 MNHEY and CDR2 SVGAGI. Trimming cost V 6 bases and J 7 bases; bases outside gene matches: 6. CDR3 length equals 14 residues. Here the CDR3 DNA reads TGTGCCAGCAGGGATCCGGGACAGGGGAATGAGCAGTTCTTC. It codes for CASRDPGQGNEQFF.

This clone came up a few times. The rearrangement links TRBV6-1 to TRBJ2-1, with 11 nucleotides matching TRBD2. This CDR3 is 15 amino acids long. CDR1 is MNHNS, CDR2 SASEGT, per germline. The J segment lost 6 bases and the V segment lost 8 bases, leaving 9 bases of the junction unmatched. The CDR3 DNA is TGTGCCAGCTGGACTAGCGGGTTTCGGCCCAATGAGCAGTTCTTC. This translates into CASWTSGFRPNEQFF.

This rearrangement joins TRBV2 to TRBJ2-3, with 10 bases lining up with TRBD2. Germline V gene data show CDR1 as SNHLY and CDR2 as FYNNEI. The CDR3 is 16 amino acids. V shed 8 bases, J shed 1 base, and the junction held 9 bases outside the gene matches. This CDR3 reads CASPLELAGGTDTQYF. CDR3 coding DNA: TGTGCCAGCCCTCTGGAGCTAGCGGGAGGCACAGATACGCAGTATTTT.

This clone was seen more than once but under ten times. The gene calls are TRBV9 and TRBJ2-7; 7 nucleotides align to TRBD1. Germline-derived CDR1 and CDR2 are SGDLS and YYNGEE. The ends lost 2 bases at V and 1 base at J; junction bases unmatched: 9. The CDR3 runs to 16 residues. In DNA form, the CDR3 reads TGTGCCAGCAGCGTCGATTCGACAGGGAATTCCTACGAGCAGTACTTC. It translates to CASSVDSTGNSYEQYF.

The chain has TRBV10-3 and TRBJ2-1; a possible D gene is TRBD1 (5 bases). The germline V gene has CDR1 ENHRY and CDR2 SYGVKD. This CDR3 region has 12 residues. Trimming removed 11 bases from V and 5 bases from J, with 13 bases in between. The CDR3 region is CAAWGRDNEQFF. The CDR3 DNA sequence: TGTGCCGCCTGGGGCAGAGACAATGAGCAGTTCTTC.

V is TRBV5-1 and J is TRBJ2-7, with 7 bases that match TRBD1. This CDR3 contains 13 residues. Germline V lookup: CDR1 SGHRS, CDR2 YFSETQ. V shed 4 bases and J 7 bases; nucleotides not matched to a gene: 8. The CDR3 spells CASSLNEGAEQYF. CDR3 in DNA: TGCGCCAGCAGCCTGAACGAGGGGGCGGAGCAGTACTTC. The full variable domain, in which reference TRBV5-1 and TRBJ2-7 provide the parts outside the CDR3, is KAGVTQTPRYLIKTRGQQVTLSCSPISGHRSVSWYQQTPGQGLQFLFEYFSETQRNKGNFPGRFSGRQFSNSRSEMNVSTLELGDSALYLCASSLNEGAEQYFGPGTRLTVT.

V gene TRBV14 combines with J gene TRBJ1-2; weak D call: TRBD1 (5 bases). In germline, CDR1 is SGHDN, CDR2 FVKESK. The V and J ends lost 6 bases and 5 bases respectively, with 16 bases between them. The CDR3 length is 14 residues. The CDR3 reads CASRATGRAYGYTF. DNA of the CDR3: TGTGCCAGCAGGGCAACAGGTCGGGCGTATGGCTACACCTTC.

The chain joins TRBV6-4 to TRBJ2-1; 12 bases map to TRBD2. Germline assignment: CDR1 MRHNA and CDR2 SNTAGT. CDR3 length: 15 residues. The ends lost 2 bases at V and 5 bases at J; junction bases unmatched: 1. The DNA for the CDR3 is TGTGCCAGCAGTGACGGACTAGCGGGGAACAATGAGCAGTTCTTC. This translates into CASSDGLAGNNEQFF.

The CDR3 loop reads CSVEGGRDQPQHF. As DNA, the CDR3 is TGCAGCGTTGAGGGGGGACGGGATCAGCCCCAGCATTTT. The chain joins TRBV29-1 to TRBJ1-5; D is perhaps TRBD1 (5 bases). The CDR3 has 13 residues. V was trimmed by 3 bases and J by 5 bases, leaving 11 bases between them. Germline CDR1 is SQVTM and CDR2 is ANQGSEA.